This T cell receptor beta chain was observed in a study of cytomegalovirus exposure and HLA in healthy donors. Findings and caveats of the study: In a later analysis, productive TCRs from donors in an Asian-associated ancestry cluster reportedly carried fewer N-insertions than the cohort mean.

PCR employed 60 Vbeta and 13 Jbeta primers. Here immunoSEQ multiplex PCR was the method, and the copy in TCRdb shows in-frame clones only, minus some. Of fewer than 200,000 clones listed, around 80% are singletons. This clone was counted a few times. Its antigen remains unidentified. The clonotype was recovered from a girl aged 5 to 17 in good health and CMV-seropositive. The specimen was PBMCs.

The CDR3 DNA follows: TGTGCCAGCAGCCTAAACACTGAAGCTTTCTTT. Translating gives CASSLNTEAFF. The rearrangement links TRBV14 to TRBJ1-1; no clear D. CDR3 length: 11 residues. Germline values: CDR1 SGHDN, CDR2 FVKESK. V was clipped by 4 bases and J by 2 bases, with 2 bases between them.